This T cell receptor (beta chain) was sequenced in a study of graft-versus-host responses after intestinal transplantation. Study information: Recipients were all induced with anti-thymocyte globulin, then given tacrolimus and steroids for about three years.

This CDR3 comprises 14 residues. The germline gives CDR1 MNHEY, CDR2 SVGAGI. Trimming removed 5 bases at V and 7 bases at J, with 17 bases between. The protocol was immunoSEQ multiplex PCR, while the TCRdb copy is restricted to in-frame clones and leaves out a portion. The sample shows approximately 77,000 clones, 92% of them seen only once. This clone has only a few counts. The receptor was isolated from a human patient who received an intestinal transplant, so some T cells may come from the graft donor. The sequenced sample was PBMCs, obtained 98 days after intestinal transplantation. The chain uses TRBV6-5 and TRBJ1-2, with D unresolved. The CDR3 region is CASSLYPRDGGYTF. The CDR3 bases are TGTGCCAGCAGTCTCTACCCTAGGGATGGTGGCTACACCTTC.